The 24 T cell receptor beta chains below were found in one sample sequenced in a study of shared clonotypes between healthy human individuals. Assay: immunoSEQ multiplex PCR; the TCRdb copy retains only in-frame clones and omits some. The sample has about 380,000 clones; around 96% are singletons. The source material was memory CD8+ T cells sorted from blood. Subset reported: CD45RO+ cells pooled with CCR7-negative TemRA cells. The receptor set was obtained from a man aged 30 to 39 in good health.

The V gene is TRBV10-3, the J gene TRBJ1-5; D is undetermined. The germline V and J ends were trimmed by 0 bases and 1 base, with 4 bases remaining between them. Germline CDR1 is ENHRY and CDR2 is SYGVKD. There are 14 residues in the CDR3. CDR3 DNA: TGTGCCATCAGTGAGTCCAGGAGCAATCAGCCCCAGCATTTT. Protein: CAISESRSNQPQHF.

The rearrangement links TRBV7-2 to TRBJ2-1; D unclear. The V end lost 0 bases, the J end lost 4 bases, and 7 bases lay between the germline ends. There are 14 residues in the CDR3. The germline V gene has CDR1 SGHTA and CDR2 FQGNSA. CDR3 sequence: CASSLAFQYNEQFF. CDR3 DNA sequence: TGTGCCAGCAGCTTAGCGTTCCAATACAATGAGCAGTTCTTC. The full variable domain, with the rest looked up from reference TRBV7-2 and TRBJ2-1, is GAGVSQSPSNKVTEKGKDVELRCDPISGHTALYWYRQSLGQGLEFLIYFQGNSAPDKSGLPSDRFSAERTGGSVSTLTIQRTQQEDSAVYLCASSLAFQYNEQFFGPGTRLTVL.

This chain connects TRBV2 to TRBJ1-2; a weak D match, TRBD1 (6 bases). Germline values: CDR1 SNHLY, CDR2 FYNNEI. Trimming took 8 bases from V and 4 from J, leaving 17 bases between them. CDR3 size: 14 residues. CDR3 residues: CASGGGALSYGYTF. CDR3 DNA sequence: TGTGCCAGCGGGGGCGGGGCCCTTTCCTATGGCTACACCTTC. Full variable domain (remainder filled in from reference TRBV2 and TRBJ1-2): EPEVTQTPSHQVTQMGQEVILRCVPISNHLYFYWYRQILGQKVEFLVSFYNNEISEKSEIFDDQFSVERPDGSNFTLKIRSTKLEDSAMYFCASGGGALSYGYTFGSGTRLTVV.

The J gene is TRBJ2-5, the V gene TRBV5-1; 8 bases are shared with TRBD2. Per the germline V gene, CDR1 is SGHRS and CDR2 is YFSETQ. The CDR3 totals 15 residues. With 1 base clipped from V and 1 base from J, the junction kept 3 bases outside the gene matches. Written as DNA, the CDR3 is TGCGCCAGCAGCTTGACGGGACTAGGCCAAGAGACCCAGTACTTC. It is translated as CASSLTGLGQETQYF.

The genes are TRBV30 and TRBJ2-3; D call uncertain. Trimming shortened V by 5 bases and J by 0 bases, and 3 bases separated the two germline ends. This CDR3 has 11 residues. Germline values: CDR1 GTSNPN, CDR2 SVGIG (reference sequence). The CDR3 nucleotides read TGTGCCTGGGACAGCACAGATACGCAGTATTTT. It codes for CAWDSTDTQYF.

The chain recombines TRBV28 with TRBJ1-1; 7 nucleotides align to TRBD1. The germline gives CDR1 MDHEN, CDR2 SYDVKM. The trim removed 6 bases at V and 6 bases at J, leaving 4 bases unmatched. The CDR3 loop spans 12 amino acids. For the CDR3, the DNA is TGTGCCAGCAGGCAAACAGGGGCTGAAGCTTTCTTT. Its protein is CASRQTGAEAFF.

CDR3 in DNA: TGTGCCAGCAGCCTGGGGGGACTGAGCAATCAGCCCCAGCATTTT. This translates into CASSLGGLSNQPQHF. V and J are TRBV5-4 and TRBJ1-5, with a possible D match to TRBD1 (5 bases). The CDR3 spans 15 residues. V shed 4 bases and J shed 1 base, with 12 bases lying between them. The germline V gene has CDR1 SGHNT and CDR2 YYREEE (reference sequence).

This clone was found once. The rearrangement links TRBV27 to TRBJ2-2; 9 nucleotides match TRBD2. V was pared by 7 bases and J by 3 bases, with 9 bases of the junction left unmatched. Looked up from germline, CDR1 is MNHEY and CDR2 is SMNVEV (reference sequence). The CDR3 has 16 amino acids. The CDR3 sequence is CASTKKSGRHTGELFF. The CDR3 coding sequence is TGTGCCAGCACCAAGAAAAGCGGGAGGCACACCGGGGAGCTGTTTTTT.

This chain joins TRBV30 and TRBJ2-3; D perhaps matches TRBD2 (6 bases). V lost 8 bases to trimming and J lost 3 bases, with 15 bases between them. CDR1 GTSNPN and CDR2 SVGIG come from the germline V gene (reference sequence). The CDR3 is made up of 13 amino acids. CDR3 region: CAALRRGTDTQYF. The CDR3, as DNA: TGTGCCGCCCTCAGGCGGGGAACAGATACGCAGTATTTT.

The CDR3 here is CASSSPGTGRADTQYF. CDR3 coding DNA: TGTGCCAGCAGCTCACCCGGGACAGGGCGGGCAGATACGCAGTATTTT. J is TRBJ2-3 and V is TRBV5-4; 9 nucleotides match TRBD1. The CDR3 length is 16 residues. J gave up 4 bases and V 3 bases, and 9 bases lay outside the gene matches. Germline CDR1 and CDR2: SGHNT and YYREEE (reference sequence).

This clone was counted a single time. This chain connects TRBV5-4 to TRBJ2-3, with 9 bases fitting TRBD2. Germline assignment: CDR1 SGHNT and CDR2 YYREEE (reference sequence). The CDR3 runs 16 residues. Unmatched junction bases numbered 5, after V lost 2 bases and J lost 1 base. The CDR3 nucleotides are TGTGCCAGCAGCTTAACCAAGCGGGGGGGCACAGATACGCAGTATTTT. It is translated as CASSLTKRGGTDTQYF.

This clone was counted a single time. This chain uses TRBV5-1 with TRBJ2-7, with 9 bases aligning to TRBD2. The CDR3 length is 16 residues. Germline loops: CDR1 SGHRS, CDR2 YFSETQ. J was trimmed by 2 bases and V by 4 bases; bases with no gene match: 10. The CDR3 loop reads CASSGSFSGRPYEQYF. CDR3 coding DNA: TGCGCCAGCAGCGGATCATTTAGCGGGAGACCCTACGAGCAGTACTTC.

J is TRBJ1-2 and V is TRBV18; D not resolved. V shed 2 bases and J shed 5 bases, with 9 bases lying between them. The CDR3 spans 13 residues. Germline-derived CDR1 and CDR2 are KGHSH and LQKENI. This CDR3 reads CASSPAEGYGYTF. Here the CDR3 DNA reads TGTGCCAGCTCACCAGCAGAAGGGTATGGCTACACCTTC. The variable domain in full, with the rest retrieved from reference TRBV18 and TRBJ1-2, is NAGVMQNPRHLVRRRGQEARLRCSPMKGHSHVYWYRQLPEEGLKFMVYLQKENIIDESGMPKERFSAEFPKEGPSILRIQQVVRGDSAAYFCASSPAEGYGYTFGSGTRLTVV.

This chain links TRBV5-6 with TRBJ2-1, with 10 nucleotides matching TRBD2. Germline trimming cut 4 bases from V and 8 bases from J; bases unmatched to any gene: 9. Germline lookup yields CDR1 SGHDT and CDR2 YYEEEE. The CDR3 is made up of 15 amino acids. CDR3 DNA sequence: TGTGCCAGCAGCGGAACCGGGACTAGCGTGGATGAGCAGTTCTTC. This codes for CASSGTGTSVDEQFF.

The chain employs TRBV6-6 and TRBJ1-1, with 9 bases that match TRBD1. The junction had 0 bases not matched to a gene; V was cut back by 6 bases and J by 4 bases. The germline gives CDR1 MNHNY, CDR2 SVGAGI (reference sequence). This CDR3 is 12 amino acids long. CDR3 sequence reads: CASRQGATEAFF. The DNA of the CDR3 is TGTGCCAGCAGACAGGGGGCCACTGAAGCTTTCTTT.

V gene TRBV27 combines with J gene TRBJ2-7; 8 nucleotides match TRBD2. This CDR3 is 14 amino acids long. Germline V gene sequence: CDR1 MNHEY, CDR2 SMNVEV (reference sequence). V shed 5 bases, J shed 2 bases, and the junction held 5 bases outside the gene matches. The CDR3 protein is CASSPGLGTYEQYF. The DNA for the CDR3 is TGTGCCAGCAGTCCGGGACTAGGGACCTACGAGCAGTACTTC.

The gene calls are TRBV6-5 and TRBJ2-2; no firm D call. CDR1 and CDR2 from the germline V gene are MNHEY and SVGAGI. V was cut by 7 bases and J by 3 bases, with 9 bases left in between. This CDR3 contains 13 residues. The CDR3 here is CASKWVYTGELFF. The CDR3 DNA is TGTGCCAGCAAATGGGTCTACACCGGGGAGCTGTTTTTT.

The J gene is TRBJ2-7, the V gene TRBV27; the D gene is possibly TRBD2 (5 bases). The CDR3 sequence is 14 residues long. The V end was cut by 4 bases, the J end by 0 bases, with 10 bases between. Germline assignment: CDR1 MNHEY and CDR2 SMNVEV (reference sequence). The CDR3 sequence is CASSWSSRSYEQYF. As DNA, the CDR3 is TGTGCCAGCAGTTGGTCTAGCCGCTCCTACGAGCAGTACTTC.

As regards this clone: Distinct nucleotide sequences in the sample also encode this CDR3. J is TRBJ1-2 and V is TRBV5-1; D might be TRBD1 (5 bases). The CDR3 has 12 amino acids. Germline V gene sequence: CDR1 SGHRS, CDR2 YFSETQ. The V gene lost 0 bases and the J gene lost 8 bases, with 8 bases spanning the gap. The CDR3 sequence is CASSLEGSGYTF. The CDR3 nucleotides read TGCGCCAGCAGCTTGGAGGGGTCGGGCTACACCTTC.

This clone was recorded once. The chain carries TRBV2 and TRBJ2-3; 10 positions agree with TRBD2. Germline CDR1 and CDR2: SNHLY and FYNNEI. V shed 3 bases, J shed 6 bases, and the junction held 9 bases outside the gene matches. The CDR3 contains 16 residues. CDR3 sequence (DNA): TGTGCCAGCAGTGAGGTAGCGGGAGGCTCCCGTGATACGCAGTATTTT. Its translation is CASSEVAGGSRDTQYF. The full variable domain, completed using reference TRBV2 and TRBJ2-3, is EPEVTQTPSHQVTQMGQEVILRCVPISNHLYFYWYRQILGQKVEFLVSFYNNEISEKSEIFDDQFSVERPDGSNFTLKIRSTKLEDSAMYFCASSEVAGGSRDTQYFGPGTRLTVL.

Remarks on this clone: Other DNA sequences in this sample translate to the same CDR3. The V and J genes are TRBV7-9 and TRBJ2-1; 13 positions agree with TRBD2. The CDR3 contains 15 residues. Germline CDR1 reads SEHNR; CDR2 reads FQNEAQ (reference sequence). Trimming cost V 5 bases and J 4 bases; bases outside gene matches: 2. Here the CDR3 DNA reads TGTGCCAGCAGCCTACTAGCGGGAGGGTACAATGAGCAGTTCTTC. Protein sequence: CASSLLAGGYNEQFF.

The CDR3 region has the DNA TGTGCCAGCAGCTTGGACGCCGGGGGCTACGAGCAGTACTTC. It yields the protein CASSLDAGGYEQYF. V gene TRBV5-4 combines with J gene TRBJ2-7, with D perhaps matching TRBD2 (6 bases). Germline V lookup: CDR1 SGHNT, CDR2 YYREEE (reference sequence). This CDR3 region has 14 residues. The ends were cut back, 0 bases at V and 3 bases at J, with 10 bases in the middle.

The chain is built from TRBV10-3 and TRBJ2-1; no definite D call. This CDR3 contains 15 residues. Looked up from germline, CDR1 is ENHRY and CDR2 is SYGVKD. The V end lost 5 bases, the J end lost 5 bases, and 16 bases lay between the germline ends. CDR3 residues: CAISSLANPHNEQFF. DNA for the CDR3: TGTGCCATCAGTTCGTTGGCAAACCCCCACAATGAGCAGTTCTTC.

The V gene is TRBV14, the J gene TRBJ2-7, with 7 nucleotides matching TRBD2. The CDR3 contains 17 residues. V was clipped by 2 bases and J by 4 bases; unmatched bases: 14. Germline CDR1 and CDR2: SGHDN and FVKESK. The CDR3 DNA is TGTGCCAGCAGCCAAAAGGAGTATGGTAGCGGGTGGTACGAGCAGTACTTC. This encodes CASSQKEYGSGWYEQYF.